This TCR beta chain was identified in a study of T cell responses to AZD1222 COVID-19 vaccine. Findings of the study overall: Mostly white British, mostly female donors; authors suggested clonal diversity may be underestimated. Only a handful of AZD1222 recipients, roughly 6 in all, had baseline seropositivity. Epitopes outside B.1.351 and B.1.1.7 mutated regions reportedly drew nearly half of spike TCRs. Spike-specific TCR repertoires showed rising breadth and depth after two AZD1222 doses.

A word on this clone: Its matching antigen is unknown.

The CDR3 contains 15 residues. The germline gives CDR1 SGHRS, CDR2 YFSETQ. Trimming at V came to 3 bases and at J to 4 bases, leaving 8 bases not matched to a gene. Measured with immunoSEQ multiplex PCR; TCRdb has only the in-frame clones, and not every one. Here the sample spans 45,000 to 60,000 clones, about 80% being singletons. The chain employs TRBV5-1 and TRBJ1-1; 8 bases line up with TRBD1. This sequence was found in an adult in good health. This material consisted of peripheral blood, taken on day 0 of AZD1222 vaccination. The CDR3 here is CASSSWTGLGTEAFF. The DNA of the CDR3 is TGCGCCAGCAGCTCCTGGACAGGGCTAGGCACTGAAGCTTTCTTT.